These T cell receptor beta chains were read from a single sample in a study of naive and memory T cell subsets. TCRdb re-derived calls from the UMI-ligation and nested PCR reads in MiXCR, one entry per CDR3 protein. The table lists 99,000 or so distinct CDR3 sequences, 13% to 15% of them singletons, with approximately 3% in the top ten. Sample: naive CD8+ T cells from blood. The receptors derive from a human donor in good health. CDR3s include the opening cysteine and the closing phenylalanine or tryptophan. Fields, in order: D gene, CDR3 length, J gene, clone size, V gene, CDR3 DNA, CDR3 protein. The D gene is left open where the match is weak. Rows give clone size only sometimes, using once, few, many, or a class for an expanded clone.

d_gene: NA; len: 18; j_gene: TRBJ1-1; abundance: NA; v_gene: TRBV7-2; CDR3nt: TGTGCCAGCAGCTTAGCAGGGCCCGACGGGGGGATAAGCACTGAAGCTTTCTTT; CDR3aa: CASSLAGPDGGISTEAFF
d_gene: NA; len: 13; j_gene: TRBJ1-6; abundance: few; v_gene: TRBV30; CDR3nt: TGTGCCTGGAGTAGCTCCTATAATTCACCCCTCCACTTT; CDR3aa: CAWSSSYNSPLHF
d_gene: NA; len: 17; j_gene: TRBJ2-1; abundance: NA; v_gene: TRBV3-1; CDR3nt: TGTGCCAGCAGCCAAGCAATTGGGAGCGGTCAAGACCATGAGCAGTTCTTC; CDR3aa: CASSQAIGSGQDHEQFF
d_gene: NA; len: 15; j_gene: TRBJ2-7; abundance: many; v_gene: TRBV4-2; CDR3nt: TGTGCCAGCAGCCAAGTGTGGGAGAGGGCCTACGAGCAGTACTTC; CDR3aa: CASSQVWERAYEQYF
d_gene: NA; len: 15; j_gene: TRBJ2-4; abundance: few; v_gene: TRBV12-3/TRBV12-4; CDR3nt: TGTGCCAGCAGTTCCCCGCAGGGAGGTAGAAACATTCAGTACTTC; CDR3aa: CASSSPQGGRNIQYF
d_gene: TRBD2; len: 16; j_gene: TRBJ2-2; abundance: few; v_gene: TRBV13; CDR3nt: TGTGCCAGCAGCCTCGGACTAGCGGGAAACACCGGGGAGCTGTTTTTT; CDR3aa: CASSLGLAGNTGELFF
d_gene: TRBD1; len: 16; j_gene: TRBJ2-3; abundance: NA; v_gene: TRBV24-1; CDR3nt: TGTGCCACCAGTGATTTGTCGGACAGGGGAGCAGATACGCAGTATTTT; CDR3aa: CATSDLSDRGADTQYF
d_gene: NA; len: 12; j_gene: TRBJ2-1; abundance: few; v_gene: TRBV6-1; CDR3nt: TGTGCCGCCATCCAAGGTAGCAATGAGCAGTTCTTC; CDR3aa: CAAIQGSNEQFF
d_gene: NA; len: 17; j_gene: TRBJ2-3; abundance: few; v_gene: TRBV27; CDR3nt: TGTGCCAGCAGTTCGAGGGACCCGCGAGGCCCCACAGATACGCAGTATTTT; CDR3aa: CASSSRDPRGPTDTQYF
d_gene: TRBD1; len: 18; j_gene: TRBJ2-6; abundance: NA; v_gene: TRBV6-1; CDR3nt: TGTGCCAGCAGCTCCTGGGACAGGATGGGCTCTGGGGCCAACGTCCTGACTTTC; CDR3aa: CASSSWDRMGSGANVLTF
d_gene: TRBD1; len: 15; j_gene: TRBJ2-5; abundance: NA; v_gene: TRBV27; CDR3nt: TGTGCCAGCAGTTCCCCTGGACAGGGGCAAGAGACCCAGTACTTC; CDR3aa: CASSSPGQGQETQYF
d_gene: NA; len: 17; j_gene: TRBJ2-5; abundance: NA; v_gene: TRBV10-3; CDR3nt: TGTGCCATCAGTGAGTCGAAGGTCGGCAGCAGGGGAGAGACCCAGTACTTC; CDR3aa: CAISESKVGSRGETQYF
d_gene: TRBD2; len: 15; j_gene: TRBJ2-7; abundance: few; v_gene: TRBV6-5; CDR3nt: TGTGCCAGCAGTTATTTACTAGCGGGAGGGGGTGAGCAGTACTTC; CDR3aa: CASSYLLAGGGEQYF
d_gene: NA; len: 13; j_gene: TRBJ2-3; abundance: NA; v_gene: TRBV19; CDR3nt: TGTGCCACCGCAGGGTACCACACAGATACGCAGTATTTT; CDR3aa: CATAGYHTDTQYF
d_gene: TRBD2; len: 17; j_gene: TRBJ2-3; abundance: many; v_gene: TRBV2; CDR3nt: TGTGCCAGCAGTGATAACCCTAGCGGGAGGGCCATAGATACGCAGTATTTT; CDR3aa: CASSDNPSGRAIDTQYF
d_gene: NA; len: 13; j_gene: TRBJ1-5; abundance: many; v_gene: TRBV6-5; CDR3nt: TGTGCCAGCAGCACAGGAAAATCGGAGCCCCAGCATTTT; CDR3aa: CASSTGKSEPQHF
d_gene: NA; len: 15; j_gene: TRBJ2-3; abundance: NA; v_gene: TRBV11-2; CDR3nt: TGTGCCAGCAGCTTAGTCCTAGCGAGCACAGATACGCAGTATTTT; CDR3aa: CASSLVLASTDTQYF
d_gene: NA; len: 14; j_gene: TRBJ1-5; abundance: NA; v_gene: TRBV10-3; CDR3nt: TGTGCCATCAGTGATAGAGGCAGCAATCAGCCCCAGCATTTT; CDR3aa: CAISDRGSNQPQHF
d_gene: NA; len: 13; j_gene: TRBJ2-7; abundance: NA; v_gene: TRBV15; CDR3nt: TGTGCCACCAGCCTACGGAGGGCCTACGAGCAGTACTTC; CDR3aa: CATSLRRAYEQYF
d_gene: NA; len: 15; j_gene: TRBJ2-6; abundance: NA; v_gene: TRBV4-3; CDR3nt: TGCGCCAGCAGCCAAGTAGACTCTGGGGCCAACGTCCTGACTTTC; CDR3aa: CASSQVDSGANVLTF
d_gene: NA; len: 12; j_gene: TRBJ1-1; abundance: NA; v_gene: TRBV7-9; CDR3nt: TGTGCCAGCAGCTTCGATGGGTCTGAAGCTTTCTTT; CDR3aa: CASSFDGSEAFF
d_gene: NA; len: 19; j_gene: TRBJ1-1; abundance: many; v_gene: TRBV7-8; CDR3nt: TGTGCCAGCAGCTTAGAGGGCCTGGGCCCGCGACGGCCGAACACTGAAGCTTTCTTT; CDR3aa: CASSLEGLGPRRPNTEAFF
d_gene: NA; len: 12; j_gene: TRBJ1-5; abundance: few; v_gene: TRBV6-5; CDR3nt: TGTGCCAGCAGTTACCTGGGTCAGCCCCAGCATTTT; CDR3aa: CASSYLGQPQHF
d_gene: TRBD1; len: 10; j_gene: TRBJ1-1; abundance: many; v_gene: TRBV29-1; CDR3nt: TGCAGCGTTGGGGGACAGGGATTCCCATTT; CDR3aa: CSVGGQGFPF
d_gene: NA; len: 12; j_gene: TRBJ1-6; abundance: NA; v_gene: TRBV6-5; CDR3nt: TGTGCCAGCCAAACAGGAAGGTCACCCCTCCACTTT; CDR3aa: CASQTGRSPLHF
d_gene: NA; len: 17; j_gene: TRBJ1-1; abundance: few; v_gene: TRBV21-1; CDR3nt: TGTGCCAGCAGCCCTCGGGTCAGCCCCACCTCCGGCACTGAAGCTTTCTTT; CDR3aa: CASSPRVSPTSGTEAFF
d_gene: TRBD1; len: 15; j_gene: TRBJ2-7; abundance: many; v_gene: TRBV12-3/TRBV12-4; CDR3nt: TGTGCCAGCAGTTTAACGGGACAGGTCTCCTACGAGCAGTACTTC; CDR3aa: CASSLTGQVSYEQYF
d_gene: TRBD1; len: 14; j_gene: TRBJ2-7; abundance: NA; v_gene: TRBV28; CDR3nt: TGTGCCAGCAACCCCGGGACAGGGGGCGTCGAGCAGTACTTC; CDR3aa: CASNPGTGGVEQYF
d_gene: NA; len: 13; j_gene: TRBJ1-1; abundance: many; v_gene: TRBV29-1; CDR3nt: TGCAGCCTATCCGTCCAGGAGAACACTGAAGCTTTCTTT; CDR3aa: CSLSVQENTEAFF
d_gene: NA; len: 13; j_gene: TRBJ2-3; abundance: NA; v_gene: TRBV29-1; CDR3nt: TGCAGAAAAAAAGGGGTTCGCACAGATACGCAGTATTTT; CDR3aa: CRKKGVRTDTQYF
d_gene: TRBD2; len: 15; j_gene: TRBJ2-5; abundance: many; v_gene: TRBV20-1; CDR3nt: TGCAGTGCTAGAATCAGCGGGGGTTTCCAAGAGACCCAGTACTTC; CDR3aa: CSARISGGFQETQYF
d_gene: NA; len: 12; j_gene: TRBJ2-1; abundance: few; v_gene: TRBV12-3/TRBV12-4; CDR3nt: TGTGCCAGCAGTTTCACAGGGAATGAGCAGTTCTTC; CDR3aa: CASSFTGNEQFF
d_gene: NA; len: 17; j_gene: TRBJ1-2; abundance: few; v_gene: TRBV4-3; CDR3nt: TGCGCCAGCAGCCAAGATAGAAAACCATCCCAGGGATATGGCTACACCTTC; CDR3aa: CASSQDRKPSQGYGYTF
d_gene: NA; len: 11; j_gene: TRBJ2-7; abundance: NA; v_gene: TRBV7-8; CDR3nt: TGTGCCAGCAGCTTAAAGAACGAGCAGTACTTC; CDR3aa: CASSLKNEQYF
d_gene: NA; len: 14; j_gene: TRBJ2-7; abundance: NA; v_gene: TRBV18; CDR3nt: TGTGCCAGCTCACCACCCACATCCTCGTACGAGCAGTACTTC; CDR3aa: CASSPPTSSYEQYF
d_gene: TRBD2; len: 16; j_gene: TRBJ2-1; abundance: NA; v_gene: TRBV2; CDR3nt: TGTGCCAGCATCGGGACTAGCGGGAGGGACTACAATGAGCAGTTCTTC; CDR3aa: CASIGTSGRDYNEQFF
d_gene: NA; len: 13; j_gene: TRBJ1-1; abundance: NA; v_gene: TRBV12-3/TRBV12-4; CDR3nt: TGTGCCAGCAGTTTACCCATGAACACTGAAGCTTTCTTT; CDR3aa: CASSLPMNTEAFF
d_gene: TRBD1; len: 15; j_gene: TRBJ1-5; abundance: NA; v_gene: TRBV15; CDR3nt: TGTGCCACCAGTCAAGGACAGGAAATCAATCAGCCCCAGCATTTT; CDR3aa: CATSQGQEINQPQHF
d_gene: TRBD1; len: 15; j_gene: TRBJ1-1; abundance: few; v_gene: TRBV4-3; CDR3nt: TGCGCCAGCAGCCGAGCGGGACAGATGAACACTGAAGCTTTCTTT; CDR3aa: CASSRAGQMNTEAFF
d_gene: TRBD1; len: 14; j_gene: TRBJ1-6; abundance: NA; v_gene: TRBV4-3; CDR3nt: TGCGCCAGCAGCCAAACAGGGGAGGGCTCACCCCTCCACTTT; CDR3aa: CASSQTGEGSPLHF
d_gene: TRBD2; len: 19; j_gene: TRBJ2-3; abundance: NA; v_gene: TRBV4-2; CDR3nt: TGTGCCAGCAGCCAAGGGGACACACTAGCGGGAGGGCCCGCAGATACGCAGTATTTT; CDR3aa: CASSQGDTLAGGPADTQYF
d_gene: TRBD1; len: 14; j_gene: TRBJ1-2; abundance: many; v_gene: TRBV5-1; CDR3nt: TGCGCCAGCAGCTTAGGGACAGGGACGTATGGCTACACCTTC; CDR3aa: CASSLGTGTYGYTF
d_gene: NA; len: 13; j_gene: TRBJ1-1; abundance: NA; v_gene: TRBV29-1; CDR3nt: TGCAGCGTTGCAACAGGGAGTGGCACTGAAGCTTTCTTT; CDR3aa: CSVATGSGTEAFF
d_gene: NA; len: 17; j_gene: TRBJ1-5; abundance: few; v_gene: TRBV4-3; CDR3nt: TGCGCCAGCAGCCAAGATGTCACGAACAGCCCCACGGAAGCCCAGCATTTT; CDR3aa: CASSQDVTNSPTEAQHF
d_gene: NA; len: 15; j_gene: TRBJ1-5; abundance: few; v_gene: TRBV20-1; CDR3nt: TGCAGTGCTAGTGTTCCGGGCCGTGGCAATCAGCCCCAGCATTTT; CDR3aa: CSASVPGRGNQPQHF
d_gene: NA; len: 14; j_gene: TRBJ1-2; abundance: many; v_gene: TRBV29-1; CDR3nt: TGCAGCGTTGAGGGTCCTTTAAGACCATATGGCTACACCTTC; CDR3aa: CSVEGPLRPYGYTF
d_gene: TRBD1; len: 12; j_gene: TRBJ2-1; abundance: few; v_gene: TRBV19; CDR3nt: TGTGCCAGTAGCAACAGGGGGAATGAGCAGTTCTTC; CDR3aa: CASSNRGNEQFF
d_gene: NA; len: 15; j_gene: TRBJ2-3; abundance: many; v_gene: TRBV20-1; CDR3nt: TGCAGTGCACCGAACCGGGACCCGACCCCCGATACGCAGTATTTT; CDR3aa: CSAPNRDPTPDTQYF
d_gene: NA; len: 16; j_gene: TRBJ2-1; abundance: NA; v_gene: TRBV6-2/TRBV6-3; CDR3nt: TGTGCCAGCAGTTACAGTGTCGGGAGCTCCTACAATGAGCAGTTCTTC; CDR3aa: CASSYSVGSSYNEQFF
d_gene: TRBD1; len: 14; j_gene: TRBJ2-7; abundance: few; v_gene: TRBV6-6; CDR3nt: TGTGCCAGCCTGGACAGGGACGGTTACGACGAGCAGTACTTC; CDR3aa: CASLDRDGYDEQYF
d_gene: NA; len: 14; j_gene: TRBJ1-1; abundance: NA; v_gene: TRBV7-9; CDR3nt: TGTGCCAGCATGCTTAAGGCGGGGAACACTGAAGCTTTCTTT; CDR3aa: CASMLKAGNTEAFF
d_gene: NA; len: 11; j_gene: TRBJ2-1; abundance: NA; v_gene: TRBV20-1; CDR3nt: TGCAGTGATCCCGATGTCGATGAGCAGTTCTTC; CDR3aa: CSDPDVDEQFF
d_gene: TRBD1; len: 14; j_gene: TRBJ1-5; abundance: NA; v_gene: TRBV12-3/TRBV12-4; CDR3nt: TGTGCCAGCAGTCCACAGGGGGCAGGTCAGCCCCAGCATTTT; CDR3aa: CASSPQGAGQPQHF
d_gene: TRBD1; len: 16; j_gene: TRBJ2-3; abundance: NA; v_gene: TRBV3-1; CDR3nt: TGTGCCAGCAGCTCGATTACAGGGGGCCTTCCAGATACGCAGTATTTT; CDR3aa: CASSSITGGLPDTQYF
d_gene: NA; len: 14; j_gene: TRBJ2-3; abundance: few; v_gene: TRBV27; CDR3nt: TGTGCCAGCAGTCTTTGGACCAACACAGATACGCAGTATTTT; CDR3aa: CASSLWTNTDTQYF
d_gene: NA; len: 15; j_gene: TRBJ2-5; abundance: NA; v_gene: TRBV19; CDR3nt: TGTGCCAGTAGTATAGTACGGGGCTCGGGAGAGACCCAGTACTTC; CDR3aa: CASSIVRGSGETQYF
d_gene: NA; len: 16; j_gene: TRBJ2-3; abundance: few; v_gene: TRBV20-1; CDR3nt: TGCAGTGCTAGATGGGGACCGGGACTTCTCTCAGATACGCAGTATTTT; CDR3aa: CSARWGPGLLSDTQYF
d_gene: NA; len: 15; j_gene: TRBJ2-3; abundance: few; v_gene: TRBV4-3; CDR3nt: TGCGCCAGCAGCCAAGGCGGGACCCATGCAGATACGCAGTATTTT; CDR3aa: CASSQGGTHADTQYF
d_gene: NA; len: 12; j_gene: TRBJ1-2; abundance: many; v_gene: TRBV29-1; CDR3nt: TGCAGCGTTGATAGGGAGAGCTATGGCTACACCTTC; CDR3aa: CSVDRESYGYTF
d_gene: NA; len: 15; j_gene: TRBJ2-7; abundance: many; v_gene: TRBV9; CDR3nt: TGTGCCAGCAGCGAGGGGACGGGGAGCTCCTACGAGCAGTACTTC; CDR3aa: CASSEGTGSSYEQYF